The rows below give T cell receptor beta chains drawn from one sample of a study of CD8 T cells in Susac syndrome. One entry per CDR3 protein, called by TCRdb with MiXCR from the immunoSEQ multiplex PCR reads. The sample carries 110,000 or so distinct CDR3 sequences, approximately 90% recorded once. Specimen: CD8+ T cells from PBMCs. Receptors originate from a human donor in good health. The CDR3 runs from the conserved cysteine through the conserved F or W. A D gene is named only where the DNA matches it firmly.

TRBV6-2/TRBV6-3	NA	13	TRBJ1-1	TGTGCCAGCAGTTATGGTCAGAGGACTGAAGCTTTCTTT	CASSYGQRTEAFF
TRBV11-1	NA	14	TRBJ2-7	TGTGCCAGCAGCTTAGACAGGGTGAAACTCGAGCAGTACTTC	CASSLDRVKLEQYF
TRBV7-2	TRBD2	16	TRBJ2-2	TGTGCCAGCAGTCGACTAGCGGGAGCGGGCACCGGGGAGCTGTTTTTT	CASSRLAGAGTGELFF
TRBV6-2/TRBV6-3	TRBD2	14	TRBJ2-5	TGTGCCAGCAGTTACGGGGGGGTTCAAGAGACCCAGTACTTC	CASSYGGVQETQYF
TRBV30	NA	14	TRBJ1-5	TGTGCCTGGAGTGTGGGGGGACCGGGTCAGCCCCAGCATTTT	CAWSVGGPGQPQHF
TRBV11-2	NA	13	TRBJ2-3	TGTGCCAGCAGCTTCATCCGGGCTAATACGCAGTATTTT	CASSFIRANTQYF
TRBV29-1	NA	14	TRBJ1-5	TGCAGCGTTGAGACCGAGGATAGCAATCAGCCCCAGCATTTT	CSVETEDSNQPQHF
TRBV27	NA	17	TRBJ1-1	TGTGCCAGCAGCAAATACCGTCCGGCCGGAGTGAACACTGAAGCTTTCTTT	CASSKYRPAGVNTEAFF
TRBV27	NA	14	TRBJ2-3	TGTGCCAGCGGGCCTTCTCGACCTCTAGATACGCAGTATTTT	CASGPSRPLDTQYF
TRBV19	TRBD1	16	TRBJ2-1	TGTGCCAGTAGTAGGGACAGGGGGCTCTTATTCGATGAGCAGTTCTTC	CASSRDRGLLFDEQFF
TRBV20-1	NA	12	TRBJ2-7	TGCAGTGCTAGGGAAGACCCCCTCGAGCAGTACTTC	CSAREDPLEQYF
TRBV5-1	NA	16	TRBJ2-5	TGCGCCAGCAGCTTGGATCGGGGATCCCAGGGAGAGACCCAGTACTTC	CASSLDRGSQGETQYF
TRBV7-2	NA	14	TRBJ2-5	TGTGCCAGCAGCTCGCCAGGGCCTCAAGAGACCCAGTACTTC	CASSSPGPQETQYF